The clone carrying this T cell receptor beta chain was seen more than once but under ten times. This sample is part of a study of Graves' ophthalmopathy and Graves' hyperthyroidism. The CDR3 has 12 residues. V gave up 5 bases and J gave up 11 bases, with 13 bases separating them. CDR1 and CDR2 (germline): SEHNR, FQNEAQ (reference sequence). RNA transcripts served as template for amplifying TCR beta CDR3 sequences. Amplification began with first-round RT-PCR using HTBI primers, then second-round multiplex PCR was performed. One entry per CDR3 protein, called by TCRdb with MiXCR from the multiplex PCR reads. The data show about 740,000 distinct CDR3 sequences, 35% to 50% seen once.

The chain couples TRBV7-9 to TRBJ1-5, with a weak D call TRBD1 (5 bases). This TCR came from an adult man with Graves' ophthalmopathy. The specimen sequenced was peripheral blood. The CDR3 DNA sequence: TGTGCCAGCAGCACACCCCAGGGAACCCAGCATTTT. It encodes CASSTPQGTQHF. Filled out from reference TRBV7-9 and TRBJ1-5, the complete variable domain reads DTGVSQNPRHKITKRGQNVTFRCDPISEHNRLYWYRQTLGQGPEFLTYFQNEAQLEKSRLLSDRFSAERPKGSFSTLEIQRTEQGDSAMYLCASSTPQGTQHFGDGTRLSIL.